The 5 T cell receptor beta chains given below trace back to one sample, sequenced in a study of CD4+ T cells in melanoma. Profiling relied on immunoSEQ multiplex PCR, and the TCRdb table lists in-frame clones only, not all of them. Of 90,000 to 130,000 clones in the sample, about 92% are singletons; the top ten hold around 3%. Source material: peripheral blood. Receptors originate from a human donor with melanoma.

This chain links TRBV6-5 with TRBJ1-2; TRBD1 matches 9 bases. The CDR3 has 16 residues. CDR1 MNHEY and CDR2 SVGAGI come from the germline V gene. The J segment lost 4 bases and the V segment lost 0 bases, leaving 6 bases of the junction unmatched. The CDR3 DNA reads TGTGCCAGCAGTTACTCCAGGACAGGGGCCTCCTATGGCTACACCTTC. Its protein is CASSYSRTGASYGYTF.

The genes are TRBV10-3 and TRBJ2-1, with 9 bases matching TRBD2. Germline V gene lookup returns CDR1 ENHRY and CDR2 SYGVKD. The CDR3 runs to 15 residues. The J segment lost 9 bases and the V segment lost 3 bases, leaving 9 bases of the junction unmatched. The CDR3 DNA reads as TGTGCCATCAGTGAAGGTAGCGGGAGAGGCGGTGAGCAGTTCTTC. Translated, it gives CAISEGSGRGGEQFF.

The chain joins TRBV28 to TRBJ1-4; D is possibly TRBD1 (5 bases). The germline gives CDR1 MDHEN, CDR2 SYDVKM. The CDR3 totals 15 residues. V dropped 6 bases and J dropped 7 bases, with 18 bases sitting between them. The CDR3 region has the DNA TGTGCCAGCAGGCCGGGAGGGACTAGAAGTGAAAAACTGTTTTTT. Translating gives CASRPGGTRSEKLFF.

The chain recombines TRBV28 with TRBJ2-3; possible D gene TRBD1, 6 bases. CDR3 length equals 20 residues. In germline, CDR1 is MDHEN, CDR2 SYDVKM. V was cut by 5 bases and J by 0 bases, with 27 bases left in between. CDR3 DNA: TGTGCCAGCAGTCGCGATGCAGGGGCGGTTTTTAGCGAAAGCACAGATACGCAGTATTTT. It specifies CASSRDAGAVFSESTDTQYF.

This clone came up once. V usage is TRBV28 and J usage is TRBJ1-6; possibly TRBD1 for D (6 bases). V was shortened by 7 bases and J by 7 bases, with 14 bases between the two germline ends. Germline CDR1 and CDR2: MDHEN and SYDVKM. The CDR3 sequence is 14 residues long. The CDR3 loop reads CASTLQGGNSPLHF. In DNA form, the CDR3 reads TGTGCCAGCACCTTACAGGGAGGAAATTCACCCCTCCACTTT.